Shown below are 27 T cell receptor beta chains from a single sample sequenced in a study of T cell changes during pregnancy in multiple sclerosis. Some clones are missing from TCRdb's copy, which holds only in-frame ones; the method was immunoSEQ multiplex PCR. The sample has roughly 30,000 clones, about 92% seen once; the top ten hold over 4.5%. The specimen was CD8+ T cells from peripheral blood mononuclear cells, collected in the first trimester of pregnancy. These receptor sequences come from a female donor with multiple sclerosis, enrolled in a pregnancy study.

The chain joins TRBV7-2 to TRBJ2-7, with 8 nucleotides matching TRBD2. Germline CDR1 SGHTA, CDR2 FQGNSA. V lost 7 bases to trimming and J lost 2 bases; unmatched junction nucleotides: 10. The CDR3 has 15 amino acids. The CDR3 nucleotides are TGTGCCAGCACCCTAGGGCTAGCGGGTACCTACGAGCAGTACTTC. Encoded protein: CASTLGLAGTYEQYF.

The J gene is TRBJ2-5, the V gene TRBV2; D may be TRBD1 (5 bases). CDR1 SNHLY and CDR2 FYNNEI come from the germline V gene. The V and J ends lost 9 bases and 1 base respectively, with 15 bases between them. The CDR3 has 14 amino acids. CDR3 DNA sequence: TGTGCCAGAAGACAGCTAGAAGCCCAAGAGACCCAGTACTTC. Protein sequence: CARRQLEAQETQYF.

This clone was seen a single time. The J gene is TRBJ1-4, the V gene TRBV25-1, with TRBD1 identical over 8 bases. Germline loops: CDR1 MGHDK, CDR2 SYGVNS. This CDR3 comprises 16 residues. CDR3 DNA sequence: TGTGCACCTATAGACAGGGGTGAGAGGACTAATGAAAAACTGTTTTTT. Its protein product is CAPIDRGERTNEKLFF.

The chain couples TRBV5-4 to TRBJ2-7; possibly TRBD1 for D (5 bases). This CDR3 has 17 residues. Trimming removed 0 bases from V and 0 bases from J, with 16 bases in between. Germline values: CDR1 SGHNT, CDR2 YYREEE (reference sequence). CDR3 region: CASSLEKGISSSYEQYF. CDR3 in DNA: TGTGCCAGCAGCTTGGAAAAGGGGATTTCCAGCTCCTACGAGCAGTACTTC. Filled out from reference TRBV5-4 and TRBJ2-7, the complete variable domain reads ETGVTQSPTHLIKTRGQQVTLRCSSQSGHNTVSWYQQALGQGPQFIFQYYREEENGRGNFPPRFSGLQFPNYSSELNVNALELDDSALYLCASSLEKGISSSYEQYFGPGTRLTVT.

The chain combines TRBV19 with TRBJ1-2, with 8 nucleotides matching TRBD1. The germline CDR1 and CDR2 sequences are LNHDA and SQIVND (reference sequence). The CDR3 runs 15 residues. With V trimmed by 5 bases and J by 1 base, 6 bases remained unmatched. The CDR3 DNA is TGTGCCAGTAGTGCCCCAGGGGGCAGTAACTATGGCTACACCTTC. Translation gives CASSAPGGSNYGYTF.

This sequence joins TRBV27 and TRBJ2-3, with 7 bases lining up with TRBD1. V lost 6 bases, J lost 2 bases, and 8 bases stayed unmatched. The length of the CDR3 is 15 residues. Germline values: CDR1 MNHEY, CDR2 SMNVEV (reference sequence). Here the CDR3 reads CASSPVDRPTDTQYF. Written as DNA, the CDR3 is TGTGCCAGCAGCCCGGTGGACAGGCCCACAGATACGCAGTATTTT.

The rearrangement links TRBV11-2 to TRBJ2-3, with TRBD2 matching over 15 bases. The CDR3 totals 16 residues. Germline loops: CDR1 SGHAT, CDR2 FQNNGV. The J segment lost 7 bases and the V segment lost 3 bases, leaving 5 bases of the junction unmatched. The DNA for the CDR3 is TGTGCCAGCAGCTTCGGGACTAGCGGGAGGTTGAATACGCAGTATTTT. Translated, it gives CASSFGTSGRLNTQYF.

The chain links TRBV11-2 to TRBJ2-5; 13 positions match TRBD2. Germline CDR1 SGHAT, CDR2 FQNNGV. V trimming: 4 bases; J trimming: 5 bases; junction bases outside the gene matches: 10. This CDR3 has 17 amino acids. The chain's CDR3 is CASSSLTSGRARETQYF. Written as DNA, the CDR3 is TGTGCCAGCAGCTCGCTTACTAGCGGGAGGGCCCGGGAGACCCAGTACTTC.

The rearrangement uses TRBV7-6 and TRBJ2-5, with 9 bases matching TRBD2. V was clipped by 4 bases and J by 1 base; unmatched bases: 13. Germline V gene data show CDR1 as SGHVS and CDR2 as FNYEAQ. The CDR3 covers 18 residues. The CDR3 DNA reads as TGTGCCAGCAGCTGGGAGGGACTAGCCTTTCTTCCCCAAGAGACCCAGTACTTC. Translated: CASSWEGLAFLPQETQYF.

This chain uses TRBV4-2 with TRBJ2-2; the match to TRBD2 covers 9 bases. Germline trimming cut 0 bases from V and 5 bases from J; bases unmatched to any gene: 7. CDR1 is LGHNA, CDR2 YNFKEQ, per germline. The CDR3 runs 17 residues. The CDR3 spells CASSQEYSSGMTGELFF. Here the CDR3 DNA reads TGTGCCAGCAGCCAAGAGTATTCTAGCGGGATGACCGGGGAGCTGTTTTTT.

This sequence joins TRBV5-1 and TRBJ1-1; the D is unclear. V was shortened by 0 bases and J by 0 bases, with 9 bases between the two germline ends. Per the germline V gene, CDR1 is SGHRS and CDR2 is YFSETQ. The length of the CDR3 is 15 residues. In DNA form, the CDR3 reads TGCGCCAGCAGCTTGGTGCGGAAAATGAACACTGAAGCTTTCTTT. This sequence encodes CASSLVRKMNTEAFF.

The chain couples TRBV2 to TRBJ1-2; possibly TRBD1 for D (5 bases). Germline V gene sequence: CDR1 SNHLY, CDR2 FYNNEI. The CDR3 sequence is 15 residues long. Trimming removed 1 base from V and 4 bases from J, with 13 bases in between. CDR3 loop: CASSEGQGPLYGYTF. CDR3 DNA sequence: TGTGCCAGCAGTGAAGGGCAGGGCCCCCTCTATGGCTACACCTTC.

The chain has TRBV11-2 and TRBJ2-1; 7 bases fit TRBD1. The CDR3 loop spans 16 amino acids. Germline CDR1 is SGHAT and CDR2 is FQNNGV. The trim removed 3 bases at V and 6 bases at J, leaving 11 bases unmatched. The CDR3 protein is CASSFGKGASLNEQFF. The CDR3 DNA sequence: TGTGCCAGCAGCTTCGGCAAGGGGGCGAGTCTCAATGAGCAGTTCTTC. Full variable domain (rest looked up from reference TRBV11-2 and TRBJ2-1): EAGVAQSPRYKIIEKRQSVAFWCNPISGHATLYWYQQILGQGPKLLIQFQNNGVVDDSQLPKDRFSAERLKGVDSTLKIQPAKLEDSAVYLCASSFGKGASLNEQFFGPGTRLTVL.

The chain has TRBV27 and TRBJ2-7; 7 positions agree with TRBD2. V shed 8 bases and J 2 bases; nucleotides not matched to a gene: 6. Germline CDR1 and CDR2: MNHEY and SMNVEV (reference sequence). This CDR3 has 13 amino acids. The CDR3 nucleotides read TGTGCCAGCCTCTCTAGCGGAACCTACGAGCAGTACTTC. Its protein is CASLSSGTYEQYF.

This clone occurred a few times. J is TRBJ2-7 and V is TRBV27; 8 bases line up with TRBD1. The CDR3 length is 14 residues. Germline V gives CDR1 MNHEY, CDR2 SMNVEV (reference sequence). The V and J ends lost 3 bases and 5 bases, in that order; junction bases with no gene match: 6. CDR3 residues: CASSFSSGGNEQYF. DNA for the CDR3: TGTGCCAGCAGTTTCTCCTCAGGGGGCAACGAGCAGTACTTC.

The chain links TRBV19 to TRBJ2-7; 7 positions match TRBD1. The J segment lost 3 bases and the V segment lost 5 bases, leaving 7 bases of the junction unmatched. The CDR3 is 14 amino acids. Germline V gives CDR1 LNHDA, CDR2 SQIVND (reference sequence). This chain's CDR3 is CASSADRDGYEQYF. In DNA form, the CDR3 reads TGTGCCAGTAGTGCCGACAGGGATGGCTACGAGCAGTACTTC.

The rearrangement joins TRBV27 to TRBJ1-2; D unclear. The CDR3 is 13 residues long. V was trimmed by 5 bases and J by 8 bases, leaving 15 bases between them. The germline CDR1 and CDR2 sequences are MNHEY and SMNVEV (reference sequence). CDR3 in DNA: TGTGCCAGCAGTGTGACTGTCGCGGGGGGCTACACCTTC. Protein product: CASSVTVAGGYTF.

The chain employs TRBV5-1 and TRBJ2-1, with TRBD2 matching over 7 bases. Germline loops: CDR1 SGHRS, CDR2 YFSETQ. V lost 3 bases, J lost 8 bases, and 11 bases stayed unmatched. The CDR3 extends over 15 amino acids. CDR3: CASSYREPRGDEQFF. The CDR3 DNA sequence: TGCGCCAGCAGCTACCGGGAGCCCCGGGGGGATGAGCAGTTCTTC.

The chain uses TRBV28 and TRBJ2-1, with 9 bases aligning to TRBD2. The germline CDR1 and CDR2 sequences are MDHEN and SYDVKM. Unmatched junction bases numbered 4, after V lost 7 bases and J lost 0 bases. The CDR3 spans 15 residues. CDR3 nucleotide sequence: TGTGCCAGCACCCTTAGCGGGAGCTCCTACAATGAGCAGTTCTTC. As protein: CASTLSGSSYNEQFF. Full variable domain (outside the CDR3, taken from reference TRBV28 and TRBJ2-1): DVKVTQSSRYLVKRTGEKVFLECVQDMDHENMFWYRQDPGLGLRLIYFSYDVKMKEKGDIPEGYSVSREKKERFSLILESASTNQTSMYLCASTLSGSSYNEQFFGPGTRLTVL.

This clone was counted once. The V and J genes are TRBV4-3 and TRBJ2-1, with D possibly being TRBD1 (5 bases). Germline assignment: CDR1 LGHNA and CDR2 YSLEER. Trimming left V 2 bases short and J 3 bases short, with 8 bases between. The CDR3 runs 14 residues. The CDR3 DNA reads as TGCGCCAGCAGCCAAAGGGGAAACTACAATGAGCAGTTCTTC. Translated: CASSQRGNYNEQFF.

CDR3 residues: CASSLEGESTDTQYF. The DNA of the CDR3 is TGTGCCAGCAGCTTAGAGGGGGAGTCCACAGATACGCAGTATTTT. V and J are TRBV7-6 and TRBJ2-3; a weak D match, TRBD1 (6 bases). V shed 1 base and J shed 2 bases, with 10 bases lying between them. The CDR3 has 15 residues. Germline CDR1 reads SGHVS; CDR2 reads FNYEAQ.

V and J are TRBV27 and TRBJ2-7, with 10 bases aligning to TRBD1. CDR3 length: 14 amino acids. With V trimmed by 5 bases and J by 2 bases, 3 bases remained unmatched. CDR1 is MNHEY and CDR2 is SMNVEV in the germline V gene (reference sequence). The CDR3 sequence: CASSGQGGPYEQYF. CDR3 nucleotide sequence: TGTGCCAGCAGTGGACAGGGGGGGCCCTACGAGCAGTACTTC.

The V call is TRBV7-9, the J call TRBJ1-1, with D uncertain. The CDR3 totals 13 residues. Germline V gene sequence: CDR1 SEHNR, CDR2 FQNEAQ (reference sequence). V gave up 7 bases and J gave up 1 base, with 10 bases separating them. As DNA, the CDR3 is TGTGCCAGCAAGCTCACGCCGAACACTGAAGCTTTCTTT. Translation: CASKLTPNTEAFF.

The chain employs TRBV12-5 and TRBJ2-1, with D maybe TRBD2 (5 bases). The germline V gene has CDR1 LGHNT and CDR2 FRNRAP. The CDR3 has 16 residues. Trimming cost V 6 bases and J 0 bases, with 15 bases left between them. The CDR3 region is CASGEPGKSSYNEQFF. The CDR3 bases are TGTGCTAGTGGCGAACCGGGGAAAAGCTCCTACAATGAGCAGTTCTTC. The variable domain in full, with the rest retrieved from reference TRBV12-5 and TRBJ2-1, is DARVTQTPRHKVTEMGQEVTMRCQPILGHNTVFWYRQTMMQGLELLAYFRNRAPLDDSGMPKDRFSAEMPDATLATLKIQPSEPRDSAVYFCASGEPGKSSYNEQFFGPGTRLTVL.

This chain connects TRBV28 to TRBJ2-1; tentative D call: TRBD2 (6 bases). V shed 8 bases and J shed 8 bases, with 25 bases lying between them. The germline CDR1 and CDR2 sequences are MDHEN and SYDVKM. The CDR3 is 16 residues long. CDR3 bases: TGTGCCAGCGCTATACCGGGACTGACATTGGGCGATGAGCAGTTCTTC. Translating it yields CASAIPGLTLGDEQFF.

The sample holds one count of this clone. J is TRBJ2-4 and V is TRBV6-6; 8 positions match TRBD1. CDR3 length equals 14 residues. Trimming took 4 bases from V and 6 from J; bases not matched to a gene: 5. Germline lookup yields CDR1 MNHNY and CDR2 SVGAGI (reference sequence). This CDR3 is CASSSGQGSNIQYF. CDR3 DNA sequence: TGTGCCAGCAGTTCCGGACAGGGCTCAAACATTCAGTACTTC.

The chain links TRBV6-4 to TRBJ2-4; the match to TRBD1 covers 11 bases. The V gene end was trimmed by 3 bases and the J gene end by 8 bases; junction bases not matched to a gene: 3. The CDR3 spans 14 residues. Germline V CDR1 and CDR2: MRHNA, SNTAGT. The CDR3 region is CASSEGQGADIQYF. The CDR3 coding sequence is TGTGCCAGCAGTGAAGGACAGGGGGCGGACATTCAGTACTTC.